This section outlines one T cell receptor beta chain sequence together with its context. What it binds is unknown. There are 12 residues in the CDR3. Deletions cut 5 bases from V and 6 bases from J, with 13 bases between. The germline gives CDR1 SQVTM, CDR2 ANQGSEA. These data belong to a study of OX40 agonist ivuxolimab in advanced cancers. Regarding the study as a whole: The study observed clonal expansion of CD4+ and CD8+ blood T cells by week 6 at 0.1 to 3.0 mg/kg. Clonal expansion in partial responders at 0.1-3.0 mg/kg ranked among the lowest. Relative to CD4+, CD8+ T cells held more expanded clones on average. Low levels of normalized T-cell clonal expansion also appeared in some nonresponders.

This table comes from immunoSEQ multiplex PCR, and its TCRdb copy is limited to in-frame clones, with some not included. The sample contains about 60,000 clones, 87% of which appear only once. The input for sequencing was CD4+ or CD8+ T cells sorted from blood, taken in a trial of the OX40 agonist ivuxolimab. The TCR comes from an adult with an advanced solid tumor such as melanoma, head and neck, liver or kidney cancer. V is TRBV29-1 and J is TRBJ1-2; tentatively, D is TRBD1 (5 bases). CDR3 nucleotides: TGCAGCGTTCGGACAAAAAGGGATGGCTACACCTTC. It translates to CSVRTKRDGYTF.